The 2 T cell receptor beta chains listed next were all sequenced from one sample in a study of CD8+CD57+ T cells in acquired aplastic anemia. The template for TCR beta VDJ and CDR3 sequence profiling was genomic DNA. MiXCR, run by TCRdb on the reads, gives a single entry per CDR3 protein. The table shows 200,000 to 250,000 distinct CDR3 sequences, with about half occurring only once. Patients picked for sequencing had shown CD8+CD57+ cell expansion detected by flow cytometry. The sequenced sample was sorted CD4+, CD8+, or CD8+CD57+ T cells (not recorded which) from PBMCs. Every receptor here comes from a human donor with aplastic anemia.

This clonotype was picked up many times. The J gene is TRBJ2-3, the V gene TRBV7-9; D perhaps matches TRBD2 (7 bases). The V end lost 7 bases, the J end lost 6 bases, and 17 bases lay between the germline ends. CDR1 is SEHNR, CDR2 FQNEAQ, per germline (reference sequence). The CDR3 sequence is 14 residues long. CDR3 in amino acids: CASTTRGAGDTQYF. CDR3 nucleotide sequence: TGTGCCAGCACCACCCGGGGGGCAGGCGATACGCAGTATTTT.

A word on this clonotype: One junction end does not reproduce the germline sequence, and a read error may be involved. The rearrangement joins TRBV24-1 to TRBJ1-1, with D possibly being TRBD1 (5 bases). CDR3 length: 14 amino acids. Per the germline V gene, CDR1 is KGHDR and CDR2 is SFDVKD. Here the CDR3 reads CAASSGTVNTEALF. The CDR3 region has the DNA TGTGCCGCCAGTTCCGGGACGGTGAACACTGAAGCTCTCTTT.